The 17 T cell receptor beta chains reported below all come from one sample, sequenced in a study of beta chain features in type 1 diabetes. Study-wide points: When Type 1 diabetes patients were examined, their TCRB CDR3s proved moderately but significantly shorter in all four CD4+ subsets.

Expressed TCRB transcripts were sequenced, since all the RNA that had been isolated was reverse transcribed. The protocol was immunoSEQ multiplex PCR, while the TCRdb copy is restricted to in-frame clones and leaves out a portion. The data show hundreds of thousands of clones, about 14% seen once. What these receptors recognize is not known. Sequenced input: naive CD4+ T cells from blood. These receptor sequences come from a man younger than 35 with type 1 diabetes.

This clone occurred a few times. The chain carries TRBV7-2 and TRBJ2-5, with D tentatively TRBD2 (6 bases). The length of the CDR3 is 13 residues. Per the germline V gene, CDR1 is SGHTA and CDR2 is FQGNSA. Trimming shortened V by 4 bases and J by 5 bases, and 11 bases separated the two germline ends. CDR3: CASSSGGKETQYF. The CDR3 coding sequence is TGTGCCAGCAGCTCCGGAGGGAAGGAGACCCAGTACTTC.

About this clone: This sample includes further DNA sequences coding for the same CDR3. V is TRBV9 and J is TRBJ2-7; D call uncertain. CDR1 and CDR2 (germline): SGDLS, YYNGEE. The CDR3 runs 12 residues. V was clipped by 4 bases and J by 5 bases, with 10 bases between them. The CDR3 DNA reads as TGTGCCAGCAGCCCCGATCGCCACGAGCAGTACTTC. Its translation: CASSPDRHEQYF.

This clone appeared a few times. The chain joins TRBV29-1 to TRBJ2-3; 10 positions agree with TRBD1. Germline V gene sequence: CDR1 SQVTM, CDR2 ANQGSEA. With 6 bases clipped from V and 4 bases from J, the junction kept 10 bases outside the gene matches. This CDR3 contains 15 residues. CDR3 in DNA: TGCAGCGTCCAAGCCGGGACAGGGGCGTCAGATACGCAGTATTTT. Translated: CSVQAGTGASDTQYF.

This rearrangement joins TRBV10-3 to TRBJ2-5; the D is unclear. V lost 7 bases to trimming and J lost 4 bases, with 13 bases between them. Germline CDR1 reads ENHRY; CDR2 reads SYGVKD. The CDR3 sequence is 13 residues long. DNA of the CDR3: TGTGCCATCAACCTTTTCACTTTAGAGACCCAGTACTTC. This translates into CAINLFTLETQYF.

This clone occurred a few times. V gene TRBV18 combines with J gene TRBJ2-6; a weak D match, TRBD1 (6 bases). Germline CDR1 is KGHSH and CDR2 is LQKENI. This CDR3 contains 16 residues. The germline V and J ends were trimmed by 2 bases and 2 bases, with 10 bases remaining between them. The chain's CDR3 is CASSPGGPAGANVLTF. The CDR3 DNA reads TGTGCCAGCTCACCAGGGGGCCCTGCTGGGGCCAACGTCCTGACTTTC.

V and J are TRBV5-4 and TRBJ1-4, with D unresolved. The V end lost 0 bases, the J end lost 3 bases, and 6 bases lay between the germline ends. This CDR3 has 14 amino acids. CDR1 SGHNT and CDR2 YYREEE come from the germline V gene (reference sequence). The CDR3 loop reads CASSLDGPNEKLFF. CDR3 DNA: TGTGCCAGCAGCTTGGACGGACCTAATGAAAAACTGTTTTTT.

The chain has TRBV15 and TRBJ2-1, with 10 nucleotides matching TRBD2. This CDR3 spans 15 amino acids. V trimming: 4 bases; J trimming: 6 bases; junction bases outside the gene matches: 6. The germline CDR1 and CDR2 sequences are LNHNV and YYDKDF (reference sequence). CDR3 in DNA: TGTGCCACCAGCACAGCGGGGGGGCTGAGCAATGAGCAGTTCTTC. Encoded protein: CATSTAGGLSNEQFF.

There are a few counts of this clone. The CDR3 loop reads CSVLQGGDEQFF. The CDR3 DNA reads TGCAGCGTTCTCCAGGGTGGAGATGAGCAGTTCTTC. The chain has TRBV29-1 and TRBJ2-1, with D perhaps matching TRBD1 (5 bases). The V end was cut by 5 bases, the J end by 8 bases, with 13 bases between. CDR1 and CDR2 from the germline V gene are SQVTM and ANQGSEA. The CDR3 spans 12 residues.

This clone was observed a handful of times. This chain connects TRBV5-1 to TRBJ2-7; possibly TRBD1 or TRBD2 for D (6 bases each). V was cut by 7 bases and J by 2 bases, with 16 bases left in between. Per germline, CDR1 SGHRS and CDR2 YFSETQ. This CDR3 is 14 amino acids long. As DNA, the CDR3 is TGCGCCAGCCCCCCGCCGGGGGCGGCCTACGAGCAGTACTTC. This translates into CASPPPGAAYEQYF.

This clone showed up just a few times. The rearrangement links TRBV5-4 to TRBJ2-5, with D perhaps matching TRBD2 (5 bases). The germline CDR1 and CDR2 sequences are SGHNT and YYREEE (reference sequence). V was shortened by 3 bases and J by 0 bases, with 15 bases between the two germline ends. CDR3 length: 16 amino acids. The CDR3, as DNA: TGTGCCAGCAGCTCACGAGGGAGCGGTTACCAAGAGACCCAGTACTTC. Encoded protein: CASSSRGSGYQETQYF.

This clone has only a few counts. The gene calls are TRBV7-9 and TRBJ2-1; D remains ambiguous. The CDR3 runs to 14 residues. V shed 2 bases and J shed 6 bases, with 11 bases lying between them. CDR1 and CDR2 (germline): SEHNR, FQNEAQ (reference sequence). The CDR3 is CASSLTAVVNEQFF. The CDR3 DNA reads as TGTGCCAGCAGCTTAACGGCGGTGGTCAATGAGCAGTTCTTC.

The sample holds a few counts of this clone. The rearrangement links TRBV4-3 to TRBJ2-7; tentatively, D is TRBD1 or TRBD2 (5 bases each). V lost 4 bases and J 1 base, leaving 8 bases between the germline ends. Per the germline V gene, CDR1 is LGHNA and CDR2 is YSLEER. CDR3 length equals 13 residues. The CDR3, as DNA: TGCGCCAGCAGCCGGGACCGATCCTACGAGCAGTACTTC. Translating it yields CASSRDRSYEQYF.

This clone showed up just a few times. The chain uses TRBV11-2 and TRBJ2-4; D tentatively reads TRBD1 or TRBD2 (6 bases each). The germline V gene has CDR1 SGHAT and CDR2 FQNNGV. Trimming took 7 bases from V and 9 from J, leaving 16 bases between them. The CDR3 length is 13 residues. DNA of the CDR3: TGTGCCAGCACCCTCGTCAAGGGGGGCATTCAGTACTTC. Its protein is CASTLVKGGIQYF.

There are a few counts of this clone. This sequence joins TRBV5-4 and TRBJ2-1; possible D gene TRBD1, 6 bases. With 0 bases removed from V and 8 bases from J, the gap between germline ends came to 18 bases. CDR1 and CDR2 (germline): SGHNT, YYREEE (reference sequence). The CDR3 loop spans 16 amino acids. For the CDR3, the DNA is TGTGCCAGCAGCTTGGGATTTGACAGGTCCGCGGATGAGCAGTTCTTC. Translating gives CASSLGFDRSADEQFF.

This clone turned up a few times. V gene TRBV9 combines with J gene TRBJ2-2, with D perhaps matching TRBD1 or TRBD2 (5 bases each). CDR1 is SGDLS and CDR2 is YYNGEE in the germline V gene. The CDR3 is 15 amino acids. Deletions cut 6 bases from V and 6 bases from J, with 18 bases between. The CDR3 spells CASTTRDGDAGELFF. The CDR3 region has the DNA TGTGCCAGCACCACAAGGGACGGAGATGCCGGGGAGCTGTTTTTT. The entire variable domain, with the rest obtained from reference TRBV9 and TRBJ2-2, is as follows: DSGVTQTPKHLITATGQRVTLRCSPRSGDLSVYWYQQSLDQGLQFLIQYYNGEERAKGNILERFSAQQFPDLHSELNLSSLELGDSALYFCASTTRDGDAGELFFGEGSRLTVL.

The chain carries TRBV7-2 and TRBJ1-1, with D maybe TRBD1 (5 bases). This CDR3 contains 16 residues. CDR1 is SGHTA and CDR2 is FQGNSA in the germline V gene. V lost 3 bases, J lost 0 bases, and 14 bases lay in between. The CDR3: CASSFAPGPMNTEAFF. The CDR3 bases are TGTGCCAGCAGCTTTGCTCCGGGACCCATGAACACTGAAGCTTTCTTT.

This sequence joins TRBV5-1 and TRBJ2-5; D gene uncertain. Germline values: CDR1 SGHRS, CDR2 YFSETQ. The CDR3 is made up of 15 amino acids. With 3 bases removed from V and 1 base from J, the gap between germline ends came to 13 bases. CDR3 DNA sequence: TGCGCCAGCAGCTCGGTCTCGACGGGCCAAGAGACCCAGTACTTC. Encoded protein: CASSSVSTGQETQYF.